This T cell receptor beta chain was recorded in a study of T cell responses to AZD1222 COVID-19 vaccine. Some clones are missing from TCRdb's copy, which holds only in-frame ones; the method was immunoSEQ multiplex PCR. The sample comprises around 110,000 clones, around 90% of which are singletons, and around 4.5% rests with the top ten. The CDR3 is 16 residues long. V gave up 4 bases and J gave up 0 bases, with 15 bases separating them. The V gene's germline CDR1 is KGHSH and CDR2 LQKENI. Here the sequenced sample was peripheral blood, taken on day 0 of AZD1222 vaccination. V usage is TRBV18 and J usage is TRBJ1-1; maybe TRBD1 (5 bases). The TCR sequence derives from an adult in good health. This CDR3 reads CASSLPVGDMNTEAFF. DNA of the CDR3: TGTGCCAGCTCACTTCCGGTAGGGGATATGAACACTGAAGCTTTCTTT.